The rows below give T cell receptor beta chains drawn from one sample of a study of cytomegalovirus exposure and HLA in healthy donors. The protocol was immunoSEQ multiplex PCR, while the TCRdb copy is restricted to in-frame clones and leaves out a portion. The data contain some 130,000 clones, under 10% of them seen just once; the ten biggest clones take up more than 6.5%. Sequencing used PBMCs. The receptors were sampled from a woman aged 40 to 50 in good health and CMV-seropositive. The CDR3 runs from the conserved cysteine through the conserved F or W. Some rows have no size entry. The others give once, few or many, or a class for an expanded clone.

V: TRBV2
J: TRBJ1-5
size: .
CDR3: CASSRQGSNQPQNF

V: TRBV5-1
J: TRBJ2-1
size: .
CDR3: CASSLMVAESSYNEQFF

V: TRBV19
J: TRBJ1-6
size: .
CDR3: CASSGRGPGGPLHF

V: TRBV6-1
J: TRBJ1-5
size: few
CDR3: CASSGGRGASGNQPQHF

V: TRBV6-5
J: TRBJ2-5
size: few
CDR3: CASSYSRAPETQYF

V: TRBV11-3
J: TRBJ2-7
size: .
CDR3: CASSPRTGLYEQYF

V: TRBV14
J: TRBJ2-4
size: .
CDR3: CASSRGTGSSKNIQYF

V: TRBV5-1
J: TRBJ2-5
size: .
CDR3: CASSLRVGETQYF

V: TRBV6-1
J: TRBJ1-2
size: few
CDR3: CASSRGRLNYGYTF

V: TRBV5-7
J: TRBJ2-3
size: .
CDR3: CASRPGTTLSTDTQYF

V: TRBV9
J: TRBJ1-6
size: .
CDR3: CASSVGDTLHF

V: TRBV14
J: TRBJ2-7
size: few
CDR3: CASSQGQGSSYEQYF

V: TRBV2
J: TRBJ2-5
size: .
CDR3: CASSRGAPQETQYF

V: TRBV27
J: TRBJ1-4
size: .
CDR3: CASSWKGSNEKLFF

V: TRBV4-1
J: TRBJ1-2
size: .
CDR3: CASSRGTGDYGYTF

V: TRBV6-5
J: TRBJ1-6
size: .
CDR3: CASQWTGDESPLHF

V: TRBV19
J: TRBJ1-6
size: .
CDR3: CASSMATGAQLLHF

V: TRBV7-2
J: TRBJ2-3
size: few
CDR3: CASSAAEGQYF

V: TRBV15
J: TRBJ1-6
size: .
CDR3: CATSREQINSPLHF

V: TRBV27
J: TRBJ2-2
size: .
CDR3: CASSSSGVGTGELFF

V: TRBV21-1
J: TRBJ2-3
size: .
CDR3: CASSKLSDTQYF

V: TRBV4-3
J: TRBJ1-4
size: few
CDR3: CASSQARSGEKLFF

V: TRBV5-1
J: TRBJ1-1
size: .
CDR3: CDSSPTRNTEAFF

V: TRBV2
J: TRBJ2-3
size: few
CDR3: CASSRGRNLPSSTDTQYF

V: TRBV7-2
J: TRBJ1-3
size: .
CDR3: CASSSQISGNTIYF

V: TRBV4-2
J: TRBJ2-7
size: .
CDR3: CASSPPAGGSYEQYF

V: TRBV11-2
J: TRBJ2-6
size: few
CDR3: CASSYRVGANVLTF

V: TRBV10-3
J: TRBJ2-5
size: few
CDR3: CAISEQLQETQYF

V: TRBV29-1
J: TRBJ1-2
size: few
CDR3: CSVESGYGYTF

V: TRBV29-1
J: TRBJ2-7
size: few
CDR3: CSVMNTGQGRAYEQYF

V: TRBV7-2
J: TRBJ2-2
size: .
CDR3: CASSLAGVSKLFF

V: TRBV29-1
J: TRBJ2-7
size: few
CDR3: CSVTPGTSALYEQYF

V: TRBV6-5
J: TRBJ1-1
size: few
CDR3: CASTLRGGNTEAFF

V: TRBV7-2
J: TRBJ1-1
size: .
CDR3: CASNGQMNTEAFF

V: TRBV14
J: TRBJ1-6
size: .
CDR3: CASSQARDNNSPLHF

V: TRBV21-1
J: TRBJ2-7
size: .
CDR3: CASSQANGVLPQSYEQYF

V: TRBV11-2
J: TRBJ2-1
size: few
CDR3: CASSPRDSSEQFF